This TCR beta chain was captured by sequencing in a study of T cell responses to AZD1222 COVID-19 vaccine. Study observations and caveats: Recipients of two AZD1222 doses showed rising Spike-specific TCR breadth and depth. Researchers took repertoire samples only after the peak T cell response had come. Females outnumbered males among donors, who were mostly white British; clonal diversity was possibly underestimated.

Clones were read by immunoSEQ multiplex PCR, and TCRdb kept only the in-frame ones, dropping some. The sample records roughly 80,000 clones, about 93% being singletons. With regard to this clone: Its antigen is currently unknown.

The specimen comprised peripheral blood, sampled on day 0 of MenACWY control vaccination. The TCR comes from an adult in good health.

The CDR3 loop is CASRPSFLTGGAAPLQGYTF. The CDR3 DNA sequence: TGTGCCAGCAGACCCTCCTTCCTGACAGGGGGCGCGGCTCCTCTCCAGGGCTACACCTTC. The chain recombines TRBV28 with TRBJ1-2; 10 positions match TRBD1. Germline V gene lookup returns CDR1 MDHEN and CDR2 SYDVKM. The CDR3 is made up of 20 amino acids. J gave up 8 bases and V 6 bases, and 27 bases lay outside the gene matches.